One and the same sample provided the 27 T cell receptor beta chains below, sequenced in a study of PD-1 blockade in classical Hodgkin lymphoma. TCRdb's copy holds only in-frame clones and misses some; the assay was immunoSEQ multiplex PCR. The sample has about 27,000 clones; around 72% are singletons. Time point meaning: cycle 4 day 1 (C4D1), after 6 weeks of nivolumab. Every patient relapsed after autologous stem cell transplantation, and brentuximab vedotin exposure varied. This sample comprised peripheral blood mononuclear cells (PBMCs), obtained before the fourth cycle of nivolumab. All receptors derive from a human donor with classical Hodgkin lymphoma.

The gene calls are TRBV19 and TRBJ2-3; 11 bases match TRBD1. J lost 6 bases, V lost 3 bases, and 5 bases had no gene match. Germline loops: CDR1 LNHDA, CDR2 SQIVND (reference sequence). The CDR3 is 15 residues long. CDR3 sequence: CASSMRTGGSDTQYF. The CDR3 DNA sequence: TGTGCCAGTAGTATGAGGACAGGGGGCTCCGATACGCAGTATTTT.

This clone has a handful of counts. This rearrangement joins TRBV29-1 to TRBJ1-1; D unclear. The germline V gene encodes CDR1 SQVTM and CDR2 ANQGSEA. The V end was cut by 5 bases, the J end by 7 bases, with 14 bases between. The CDR3 covers 12 residues. CDR3 DNA: TGCAGCGTTCGCCCCAAATCGGGTGAAGCTTTCTTT. Translating gives CSVRPKSGEAFF.

In its sample, this clone was seen once. This chain uses TRBV7-8 with TRBJ1-1; D is ambiguous. Germline loops: CDR1 SGHVS, CDR2 FQNEAQ. The length of the CDR3 is 13 residues. The V end lost 1 base, the J end lost 4 bases, and 7 bases lay between the germline ends. The CDR3 spells CASSLEGITEAFF. The CDR3 nucleotides read TGTGCCAGCAGCTTAGAAGGGATCACTGAAGCTTTCTTT.

The rearrangement joins TRBV6-1 to TRBJ2-7; 7 bases match TRBD1. The CDR3 has 15 amino acids. Trimming cost V 6 bases and J 2 bases; bases outside gene matches: 10. The germline V gene has CDR1 MNHNS and CDR2 SASEGT. The CDR3, as DNA: TGTGCCAGCAGAACAGGGGTAGTAGGGCCCTACGAGCAGTACTTC. Translating gives CASRTGVVGPYEQYF.

The rearrangement uses TRBV27 and TRBJ2-3; 7 bases are a match to TRBD1. The ends lost 2 bases at V and 3 bases at J; junction bases unmatched: 2. This CDR3 is built from 14 residues. Germline V gives CDR1 MNHEY, CDR2 SMNVEV (reference sequence). CDR3 in amino acids: CASSLTGDTDTQYF. CDR3 sequence (DNA): TGTGCCAGCAGTTTAACAGGGGATACAGATACGCAGTATTTT.

V gene TRBV5-8 combines with J gene TRBJ2-1, with a tentative D call TRBD1 (6 bases). The length of the CDR3 is 15 residues. V gave up 4 bases and J gave up 2 bases, with 13 bases separating them. CDR1 and CDR2 from the germline V gene are SGHTS and YDEGEE. CDR3 DNA sequence: TGTGCCAGCAGCCCAGGACAGAAAGCCTACAATGAGCAGTTCTTC. This gives the protein CASSPGQKAYNEQFF.

The rearrangement joins TRBV7-2 to TRBJ2-2; 9 bases are shared with TRBD2. Germline V CDR1 and CDR2: SGHTA, FQGNSA. The CDR3 extends over 16 amino acids. V lost 3 bases and J lost 0; bases outside the gene matches: 2. CDR3 DNA: TGTGCCAGCAGCTTCCTAGCGGGGTCGAACACCGGGGAGCTGTTTTTT. Its translation: CASSFLAGSNTGELFF.

The chain recombines TRBV9 with TRBJ2-1; TRBD2 might be the D (5 bases). Germline V gene lookup returns CDR1 SGDLS and CDR2 YYNGEE. CDR3 size: 12 residues. Trimming left V 0 bases short and J 8 bases short, with 6 bases between. This CDR3 is CASSVGGDEQFF. As DNA, the CDR3 is TGTGCCAGCAGCGTAGGGGGAGATGAGCAGTTCTTC.

The chain employs TRBV4-1 and TRBJ2-7; 12 bases agree with TRBD1. Germline V gives CDR1 MGHRA, CDR2 YSYEKL. The V and J ends lost 4 bases and 7 bases, in that order; junction bases with no gene match: 5. The CDR3 covers 14 residues. The DNA of the CDR3 is TGCGCCAGCAGCCTGGGACAGGGGGCGTTGGAGCAGTACTTC. This sequence encodes CASSLGQGALEQYF.

Worth noting for this clone: Additional DNA sequences in this sample encode the identical CDR3. V and J are TRBV7-9 and TRBJ1-4; D perhaps matches TRBD1 (5 bases). The CDR3 is made up of 13 amino acids. The germline V and J ends were trimmed by 1 base and 5 bases, with 5 bases remaining between them. Per the germline V gene, CDR1 is SEHNR and CDR2 is FQNEAQ (reference sequence). CDR3 loop: CASSLEGNEKLFF. CDR3 bases: TGTGCCAGCAGCTTAGAGGGGAATGAAAAACTGTTTTTT.

The chain combines TRBV5-4 with TRBJ2-5, with D perhaps assigned TRBD1 or TRBD2 (5 bases each). The CDR3 has 14 residues. Germline V gives CDR1 SGHNT, CDR2 YYREEE (reference sequence). Deletions cut 3 bases from V and 3 bases from J, with 12 bases between. The CDR3 protein is CASSYRRGEETQYF. CDR3 sequence (DNA): TGTGCCAGCAGCTATCGGAGAGGGGAAGAGACCCAGTACTTC. Complete variable domain (other parts from reference TRBV5-4 and TRBJ2-5): ETGVTQSPTHLIKTRGQQVTLRCSSQSGHNTVSWYQQALGQGPQFIFQYYREEENGRGNFPPRFSGLQFPNYSSELNVNALELDDSALYLCASSYRRGEETQYFGPGTRLLVL.

This clone showed up just once. The chain combines TRBV19 with TRBJ2-2, with D unclear. The V gene's germline CDR1 is LNHDA and CDR2 SQIVND (reference sequence). The CDR3 has 15 residues. Trimming removed 3 bases from V and 6 bases from J, with 14 bases in between. CDR3 sequence: CASSMMSTRAGELFF. The CDR3 nucleotides read TGTGCCAGTAGTATGATGTCAACCCGCGCCGGGGAGCTGTTTTTT.

The chain couples TRBV7-9 to TRBJ1-1; D may be TRBD1 (6 bases). This CDR3 has 14 amino acids. V was pared by 4 bases and J by 2 bases, with 11 bases between. CDR1 SEHNR and CDR2 FQNEAQ come from the germline V gene (reference sequence). As DNA, the CDR3 is TGTGCCAGCAGCTCCAGGACAGCCAACACTGAAGCTTTCTTT. Amino acids: CASSSRTANTEAFF.

The chain has TRBV6-6 and TRBJ2-3; 7 nucleotides line up with TRBD2. The CDR3 is 15 amino acids. J gave up 4 bases and V 4 bases, and 8 bases lay outside the gene matches. CDR1 is MNHNY, CDR2 SVGAGI, per germline (reference sequence). The CDR3 here is CASSLHGGGADTQYF. CDR3 DNA sequence: TGTGCCAGCAGTTTGCACGGCGGGGGAGCAGATACGCAGTATTTT.

The chain carries TRBV6-5 and TRBJ1-2, with D unclear. Looked up from germline, CDR1 is MNHEY and CDR2 is SVGAGI. V lost 6 bases and J lost 9, with 20 bases in between. The CDR3 spans 14 residues. The CDR3 DNA sequence: TGTGCCAGCAGCCGTATTGACCCTCCTTGGCGCTACACCTTC. Translated, it gives CASSRIDPPWRYTF.

The chain combines TRBV6-5 with TRBJ2-7; 8 nucleotides agree with TRBD1. This CDR3 is 15 amino acids long. The V and J ends lost 5 bases and 0 bases, in that order; junction bases with no gene match: 6. Germline-derived CDR1 and CDR2 are MNHEY and SVGAGI. The CDR3 loop reads CASSPTGGSSYEQYF. The CDR3 DNA reads as TGTGCCAGCAGTCCCACAGGGGGGTCCTCCTACGAGCAGTACTTC.

The rearrangement uses TRBV10-1 and TRBJ2-7; TRBD2 aligns across 14 bases. The germline CDR1 and CDR2 sequences are WNHNN and SYGVQD (reference sequence). V shed 0 bases and J 7 bases; nucleotides not matched to a gene: 8. This CDR3 contains 17 residues. The CDR3 here is CASSESGIGLAGGEQYF. CDR3 sequence (DNA): TGCGCCAGCAGTGAGTCAGGAATCGGACTAGCGGGGGGTGAGCAGTACTTC.

This clone was seen once. The rearrangement joins TRBV19 to TRBJ1-5; D is perhaps TRBD1 (6 bases). This CDR3 is built from 16 residues. Germline lookup yields CDR1 LNHDA and CDR2 SQIVND (reference sequence). V shed 6 bases and J shed 3 bases, with 18 bases lying between them. This CDR3 is CASRVIGEGDNQPQHF. CDR3 in DNA: TGTGCCAGTAGGGTTATAGGGGAGGGGGACAATCAGCCCCAGCATTTT.

The V gene is TRBV6-5, the J gene TRBJ1-2; tentatively, D is TRBD1 (5 bases). The germline V gene has CDR1 MNHEY and CDR2 SVGAGI. V was trimmed by 3 bases and J by 9 bases, leaving 11 bases between them. The CDR3 covers 12 residues. CDR3 nucleotides: TGTGCCAGCAGTTATGTGGGGGGTAGCTACACCTTC. This codes for CASSYVGGSYTF.

J is TRBJ2-7 and V is TRBV18; 9 bases fit TRBD1. The germline V gene encodes CDR1 KGHSH and CDR2 LQKENI. CDR3 length: 14 amino acids. The V segment lost 1 base and the J segment 5 bases; nucleotides outside the gene matches: 3. The DNA for the CDR3 is TGTGCCAGCTCACCACGGGACAGGGCCAACGAGCAGTACTTC. This sequence encodes CASSPRDRANEQYF.

This clone was recorded once. The gene calls are TRBV5-5 and TRBJ2-2; no firm D call. The ends were cut back, 2 bases at V and 7 bases at J, with 3 bases in the middle. In germline, CDR1 is SGHKS, CDR2 YYEKEE (reference sequence). This CDR3 has 11 amino acids. CDR3 region: CASSFIGELFF. CDR3 bases: TGTGCCAGCAGCTTCATCGGGGAGCTGTTTTTT.

The CDR3 spells CASSSLNEQFF. The CDR3 DNA reads as TGTGCCAGCAGCTCACTCAATGAGCAGTTCTTC. The J gene is TRBJ2-1, the V gene TRBV7-2; D unresolved. Trimming removed 4 bases from V and 6 bases from J, with 4 bases in between. The CDR3 totals 11 residues. Germline CDR1 is SGHTA and CDR2 is FQGNSA.

This chain joins TRBV5-1 and TRBJ1-1, with a weak D call TRBD1 (6 bases). The CDR3 is made up of 17 amino acids. Germline values: CDR1 SGHRS, CDR2 YFSETQ. V was shortened by 0 bases and J by 1 base, with 16 bases between the two germline ends. CDR3 in amino acids: CASSLARQGKGNTEAFF. Written as DNA, the CDR3 is TGCGCCAGCAGCTTGGCTCGCCAGGGGAAAGGGAACACTGAAGCTTTCTTT.

V and J are TRBV19 and TRBJ1-2, with D tentatively TRBD1 (6 bases). The germline gives CDR1 LNHDA, CDR2 SQIVND (reference sequence). The CDR3 runs to 13 residues. V lost 7 bases, J lost 8 bases, and 17 bases lay in between. In DNA form, the CDR3 reads TGTGCCAGTATGACCCGGGACAACGAAGGCTACACCTTC. Residues: CASMTRDNEGYTF.

The J gene is TRBJ2-2, the V gene TRBV7-8; D tentatively reads TRBD1 or TRBD2 (6 bases each). Germline CDR1 is SGHVS and CDR2 is FQNEAQ. This CDR3 is 15 amino acids long. V lost 5 bases to trimming and J lost 4 bases, with 14 bases between them. CDR3 sequence (DNA): TGTGCCAGCAGCCTCGATCGGGGGCTCACCGGGGAGCTGTTTTTT. Its translation is CASSLDRGLTGELFF.

The chain joins TRBV18 to TRBJ1-6; D is perhaps TRBD1 (6 bases). The CDR3 spans 19 residues. Deletions cut 2 bases from V and 0 bases from J, with 17 bases between. Germline lookup yields CDR1 KGHSH and CDR2 LQKENI. DNA for the CDR3: TGTGCCAGCTCACCATCACAGACAGGCTTGAGCTCCTATAATTCACCCCTCCACTTT. The encoded protein is CASSPSQTGLSSYNSPLHF.

This chain joins TRBV19 and TRBJ1-2, with 8 bases that match TRBD1. The CDR3 is made up of 14 amino acids. Unmatched junction bases numbered 0, after V lost 1 base and J lost 2 bases. CDR1 LNHDA and CDR2 SQIVND come from the germline V gene (reference sequence). CDR3 amino acids: CASSIGQGNYGYTF. CDR3 in DNA: TGTGCCAGTAGTATAGGACAGGGGAACTATGGCTACACCTTC.